A single sample gave rise to the 29 T cell receptor beta chains below, sequenced in a study of spatial heterogeneity in lung cancer. The sample's time point: blood at routine non-recurrence follow-up after resection. In each case, whole RNA from tumor, nontumor lung or frozen PBMC was sequenced unsorted. Each CDR3 protein gets one entry after TCRdb re-called the 5' RACE reads with MiXCR. This table holds 95,000 to 130,000 distinct CDR3 sequences, 12% found once. This specimen consisted of PBMCs, obtained at follow-up. These receptors were taken from a male donor with early-stage non-small cell lung cancer.

This clonotype was detected ten times or more. The chain has TRBV7-2 and TRBJ2-1; D is unresolved. Deletions cut 5 bases from V and 3 bases from J, with 11 bases between. In germline, CDR1 is SGHTA, CDR2 FQGNSA. The CDR3 has 14 amino acids. The CDR3: CASSPSQDYNEQFF. The DNA for the CDR3 is TGTGCCAGCAGCCCAAGTCAGGACTACAATGAGCAGTTCTTC. The full variable domain, in which reference TRBV7-2 and TRBJ2-1 provide the parts outside the CDR3, is GAGVSQSPSNKVTEKGKDVELRCDPISGHTALYWYRQSLGQGLEFLIYFQGNSAPDKSGLPSDRFSAERTGGSVSTLTIQRTQQEDSAVYLCASSPSQDYNEQFFGPGTRLTVL.

This clonotype was seen only a few times. This chain joins TRBV7-2 and TRBJ2-5, with D possibly being TRBD1 (5 bases). Germline CDR1 and CDR2: SGHTA and FQGNSA. The CDR3 runs to 13 residues. V gave up 5 bases and J gave up 4 bases, with 11 bases separating them. In DNA, the CDR3 is TGTGCCAGCAGCCAACAGGATCGAGAGACCCAGTACTTC. Residues: CASSQQDRETQYF.

V is TRBV5-1 and J is TRBJ2-3, with 10 bases that match TRBD2. With V trimmed by 4 bases and J by 2 bases, 7 bases remained unmatched. CDR1 SGHRS and CDR2 YFSETQ come from the germline V gene. This CDR3 region has 16 residues. This CDR3 reads CASSLGLAGATDTQYF. The CDR3 DNA sequence: TGCGCCAGCAGCCTAGGGCTAGCGGGGGCCACAGATACGCAGTATTTT.

The CDR3 sequence is CASRRLGGPVSAEAFF. The DNA of the CDR3 is TGTGCCAGCAGACGCCTGGGGGGGCCCGTGAGCGCTGAAGCTTTCTTT. This chain connects TRBV6-5 to TRBJ1-1; D possibly corresponds to TRBD1 (6 bases). CDR1 is MNHEY and CDR2 is SVGAGI in the germline V gene. V was shortened by 6 bases and J by 6 bases, with 23 bases between the two germline ends. This CDR3 is built from 16 residues.

V gene TRBV2 combines with J gene TRBJ1-2, with 9 nucleotides matching TRBD1. The CDR3 is 14 amino acids. Trimming removed 7 bases from V and 6 bases from J; junction bases left unmatched: 9. In germline, CDR1 is SNHLY, CDR2 FYNNEI. The CDR3 DNA is TGTGCCAGCATTCCTACAGGGGGCCCACATGGCTACACCTTC. Encoded protein: CASIPTGGPHGYTF. The variable domain in full, with the rest retrieved from reference TRBV2 and TRBJ1-2, is EPEVTQTPSHQVTQMGQEVILRCVPISNHLYFYWYRQILGQKVEFLVSFYNNEISEKSEIFDDQFSVERPDGSNFTLKIRSTKLEDSAMYFCASIPTGGPHGYTFGSGTRLTVV.

This clonotype appeared a few times. The genes are TRBV15 and TRBJ2-7, with D unresolved. The germline CDR1 and CDR2 sequences are LNHNV and YYDKDF (reference sequence). The V end was cut by 3 bases, the J end by 3 bases, with 12 bases between. The CDR3 is made up of 14 amino acids. The DNA for the CDR3 is TGTGCCACCAGCAGGGACCTCCCCTACTACGAGCAGTACTTC. Its translation is CATSRDLPYYEQYF.

Ten or more counts support this clonotype. The chain uses TRBV7-2 and TRBJ1-2; unclear D gene. Germline assignment: CDR1 SGHTA and CDR2 FQGNSA. V was trimmed by 2 bases and J by 7 bases, leaving 8 bases between them. This CDR3 region has 12 residues. As DNA, the CDR3 is TGTGCCAGCAGCTTACGGAAGACTGGCTACACCTTC. It translates to CASSLRKTGYTF.

This chain joins TRBV27 and TRBJ1-5; possibly TRBD1 for D (5 bases). The CDR3 has 16 amino acids. Germline V lookup: CDR1 MNHEY, CDR2 SMNVEV (reference sequence). V dropped 3 bases and J dropped 4 bases, with 16 bases sitting between them. CDR3 sequence: CASSLNRLGGNQPQHF. CDR3 coding DNA: TGTGCCAGCAGTTTGAACAGGCTGGGGGGGAATCAGCCCCAGCATTTT.

To note about this clonotype: The junction departs from germline at one end; a sequencing error may be responsible. The chain recombines TRBV5-1 with TRBJ1-2; D is undetermined. Germline CDR1 SGHRS, CDR2 YFSETQ. CDR3 length: 14 amino acids. This CDR3 reads CVSSPPTANYGYTF. Written as DNA, the CDR3 is TGCGTCAGCAGCCCCCCGACGGCTAACTATGGCTACACCTTC.

This clonotype was counted many times. The genes are TRBV6-2 or TRBV6-3 and TRBJ2-7; 8 bases fit TRBD1. The length of the CDR3 is 16 residues. The trim removed 0 bases at V and 2 bases at J, leaving 6 bases unmatched. In germline, CDR1 is MNHEY, CDR2 SVGEGT. The CDR3 DNA reads TGTGCCAGCAGTTACTCGGGACAGGCACACACCTACGAGCAGTACTTC. Its protein product is CASSYSGQAHTYEQYF.

The J gene is TRBJ1-5, the V gene TRBV20-1; D remains unclear. Trimming shortened V by 1 base and J by 4 bases, and 8 bases separated the two germline ends. The CDR3 is made up of 13 amino acids. Germline V CDR1 and CDR2: DFQATT, SNEGSKA (reference sequence). The CDR3 DNA follows: TGCAGTGCTAGAGCCGACACAAATCAGCCCCAGCATTTT. Its protein is CSARADTNQPQHF.

As to this clonotype: The CDR3 carries no conserved terminal phenylalanine or tryptophan, so it likely arises from a read error. The V and J genes are TRBV18 and TRBJ1-3; D perhaps matches TRBD1 (6 bases). V dropped 2 bases and J dropped 0 bases, with 11 bases sitting between them. CDR3 length: 16 amino acids. Germline V CDR1 and CDR2: KGHSH, LQKENI. The CDR3 sequence: CASSPSDSNSGNTIYL. In nucleotides, the CDR3 is TGTGCCAGCTCACCATCGGACAGCAACTCTGGAAACACCATATATCTT.

At least ten counts were recorded for this clonotype. J is TRBJ2-7 and V is TRBV14; D perhaps matches TRBD1 (5 bases). V lost 3 bases and J 4 bases, leaving 10 bases between the germline ends. Germline V gene sequence: CDR1 SGHDN, CDR2 FVKESK. The CDR3 length is 13 residues. The CDR3 here is CASSHKRGYEQYF. The CDR3 nucleotides read TGTGCCAGCAGCCATAAAAGGGGTTACGAGCAGTACTTC.

This clonotype turned up a few times. The V call is TRBV20-1, the J call TRBJ2-1; 11 nucleotides align to TRBD2. Germline trimming cut 6 bases from V and 4 bases from J; bases unmatched to any gene: 8. This CDR3 is built from 15 residues. Per the germline V gene, CDR1 is DFQATT and CDR2 is SNEGSKA (reference sequence). The CDR3 loop reads CSAPPGLAEYNEQFF. The CDR3 coding sequence is TGCAGTGCGCCTCCGGGACTAGCGGAGTACAATGAGCAGTTCTTC.

This clonotype was observed at least ten times. V gene TRBV6-2 or TRBV6-3 combines with J gene TRBJ1-2, with D unresolved. Trimming cost V 7 bases and J 4 bases, with 16 bases left between them. The CDR3 has 14 residues. CDR1 and CDR2 from the germline V gene are MNHEY and SVGEGT. Written as DNA, the CDR3 is TGTGCCAGCAACTCGTGGCAGAGCCCCTATGGCTACACCTTC. It encodes CASNSWQSPYGYTF.

This clonotype was found many times. This chain uses TRBV12-3 or TRBV12-4 with TRBJ2-1, with D hard to call. The CDR3 sequence is 12 residues long. Trimming removed 9 bases at V and 0 bases at J, with 6 bases between. The DNA for the CDR3 is TGTGCCAGTTACCGCTCCTACAATGAGCAGTTCTTC. It encodes CASYRSYNEQFF.

There are many counts of this clonotype. This sequence joins TRBV29-1 and TRBJ2-2; TRBD1 aligns across 7 bases. The ends lost 5 bases at V and 2 bases at J; junction bases unmatched: 8. This CDR3 comprises 15 residues. Germline V lookup: CDR1 SQVTM, CDR2 ANQGSEA. Written as DNA, the CDR3 is TGCAGCGTTCTTAGGGGACAGAGTAACACCGGGGAGCTGTTTTTT. Its protein is CSVLRGQSNTGELFF.

This clonotype has a count of ten or more. V is TRBV20-1 and J is TRBJ1-6; perhaps TRBD1 as D (5 bases). Germline values: CDR1 DFQATT, CDR2 SNEGSKA (reference sequence). CDR3 length equals 14 residues. The V and J ends lost 6 bases and 8 bases respectively, with 17 bases between them. CDR3 residues: CSAKDGTDHSPLHF. In nucleotides, the CDR3 is TGCAGTGCCAAAGATGGGACCGACCATTCACCCCTCCACTTT.

The genes are TRBV6-1 and TRBJ1-1; perhaps TRBD1 as D (6 bases). The length of the CDR3 is 14 residues. Trimming removed 8 bases from V and 1 base from J, with 14 bases in between. Germline CDR1 MNHNS, CDR2 SASEGT. CDR3 amino acids: CASLSGQPNTEAFF. CDR3 bases: TGTGCCAGCCTCTCCGGACAGCCGAACACTGAAGCTTTCTTT.

This sequence joins TRBV5-1 and TRBJ1-5; D possibly corresponds to TRBD1 (6 bases). The ends were cut back, 4 bases at V and 4 bases at J, with 15 bases in the middle. CDR1 and CDR2 (germline): SGHRS, YFSETQ. The CDR3 length is 15 residues. The CDR3 here is CASSPGLDSNQPQHF. Written as DNA, the CDR3 is TGCGCCAGCAGCCCCGGCCTGGACAGTAATCAGCCCCAGCATTTT.

This clonotype came up a few times. The CDR3 spells CASSVDQDPQPQHF. CDR3 nucleotides: TGTGCCAGCAGCGTAGACCAGGATCCTCAGCCCCAGCATTTT. The chain carries TRBV9 and TRBJ1-5; D gene ambiguous. V dropped 0 bases and J dropped 6 bases, with 10 bases sitting between them. CDR1 is SGDLS, CDR2 YYNGEE, per germline. The CDR3 is 14 amino acids. The complete variable domain, with remaining parts taken from reference TRBV9 and TRBJ1-5, reads DSGVTQTPKHLITATGQRVTLRCSPRSGDLSVYWYQQSLDQGLQFLIQYYNGEERAKGNILERFSAQQFPDLHSELNLSSLELGDSALYFCASSVDQDPQPQHFGDGTRLSIL.

This clonotype was counted between two and nine times. The chain combines TRBV6-6 with TRBJ2-1, with TRBD2 matching 11 bases. CDR1 MNHNY and CDR2 SVGAGI come from the germline V gene (reference sequence). The CDR3 contains 16 residues. V lost 2 bases to trimming and J lost 6 bases; unmatched junction nucleotides: 6. The CDR3 DNA sequence: TGTGCCAGCAGTTACGTTAGCGGGGGGGCGAGCAATGAGCAGTTCTTC. This gives the protein CASSYVSGGASNEQFF.

This clonotype was found a few times. The V gene is TRBV9, the J gene TRBJ2-7, with 7 bases identical to TRBD1. J lost 4 bases, V lost 4 bases, and 14 bases had no gene match. Germline-derived CDR1 and CDR2 are SGDLS and YYNGEE. The CDR3 loop spans 16 amino acids. The CDR3 coding sequence is TGTGCCAGCAGCCCTCGGACAGGTCCGAACCTATACGAGCAGTACTTC. Its protein is CASSPRTGPNLYEQYF. Based on the CDR3 plus reference TRBV9 and TRBJ2-7, the full variable domain is DSGVTQTPKHLITATGQRVTLRCSPRSGDLSVYWYQQSLDQGLQFLIQYYNGEERAKGNILERFSAQQFPDLHSELNLSSLELGDSALYFCASSPRTGPNLYEQYFGPGTRLTVT.

The rearrangement joins TRBV30 to TRBJ1-5; possible D gene TRBD1, 5 bases. The V end lost 3 bases, the J end lost 1 base, and 13 bases lay between the germline ends. The CDR3 has 15 residues. In germline, CDR1 is GTSNPN, CDR2 SVGIG (reference sequence). This chain's CDR3 is CAWSHGGTSNQPQHF. CDR3 bases: TGTGCCTGGAGCCATGGCGGGACGAGCAATCAGCCCCAGCATTTT.

V is TRBV5-4 and J is TRBJ1-5; D is uncertain. CDR1 and CDR2 (germline): SGHNT, YYREEE (reference sequence). There are 13 residues in the CDR3. Between the trimmed V and J ends, which lost 10 bases and 2 bases, there was a span of 13 bases. CDR3 sequence: CALLPGGNQPQHF. CDR3 coding DNA: TGTGCCCTTCTCCCTGGGGGCAATCAGCCCCAGCATTTT. Using reference TRBV5-4 and TRBJ1-5 for the parts outside the CDR3, the full variable domain is ETGVTQSPTHLIKTRGQQVTLRCSSQSGHNTVSWYQQALGQGPQFIFQYYREEENGRGNFPPRFSGLQFPNYSSELNVNALELDDSALYLCALLPGGNQPQHFGDGTRLSIL.

This clonotype was observed once. Given a much more abundant clone one base away, this may be a read error. This sequence joins TRBV25-1 and TRBJ2-3; 8 bases map to TRBD2. There are 14 residues in the CDR3. Per germline, CDR1 MGHDK and CDR2 SYGVNS. CDR3 DNA sequence: TGTGTCAGCAGTGCAACTAGCGGAACAGATACGCAGTATTTT. Translated, it gives CVSSATSGTDTQYF.

In this sample, this clonotype turned up a few times. The V and J genes are TRBV20-1 and TRBJ2-7; D gene ambiguous. CDR3 length equals 12 residues. Germline-derived CDR1 and CDR2 are DFQATT and SNEGSKA (reference sequence). V was shortened by 6 bases and J by 2 bases, with 11 bases between the two germline ends. The chain's CDR3 is CSALYGAYEQYF. In DNA form, the CDR3 reads TGCAGTGCCCTTTACGGTGCCTACGAGCAGTACTTC.

In this sample, this clonotype turned up a few times. The rearrangement links TRBV12-3 or TRBV12-4 to TRBJ2-5; no clear D. Trimming removed 3 bases from V and 5 bases from J, with 13 bases in between. The CDR3 totals 14 residues. In DNA, the CDR3 is TGTGCCAGCAGTTTGGCTGGAGAACGGGAGACCCAGTACTTC. Translation gives CASSLAGERETQYF.

This chain uses TRBV4-1 with TRBJ2-1; no clear D. The CDR3 is made up of 14 amino acids. V lost 2 bases, J lost 7 bases, and 12 bases lay in between. Germline values: CDR1 MGHRA, CDR2 YSYEKL. CDR3 region: CASSQNQARNEQFF. CDR3 nucleotides: TGCGCCAGCAGCCAAAACCAGGCAAGGAATGAGCAGTTCTTC.